Presented here are 26 T cell receptor beta chains from one specimen sequenced in a study of T-cell reconstitution after alpha-beta-depleted transplantation in children. Unique molecular identifiers were used in preparing the TCRbeta library. Via MiXCR, TCRdb re-called the PCR reads, giving one row per CDR3 protein. The sample holds hundreds of thousands of distinct CDR3 sequences; around 15% are singletons and the top ten take 5%. The sample was PBMCs, mostly from graft donor cells, taken 360 days after TCRalphabeta/CD19-depleted stem cell transplant. The receptors come from a male patient younger than 18 who had a stem cell transplant for acute lymphoblastic leukemia, so the T cells may come from the graft donor.

The chain carries TRBV12-3 or TRBV12-4 and TRBJ2-2; D gene ambiguous. This CDR3 has 13 residues. The germline V and J ends were trimmed by 3 bases and 6 bases, with 8 bases remaining between them. CDR3 DNA: TGTGCCAGCAGTTTCGTCCGCGCCGGGGAGCTGTTTTTT. It translates to CASSFVRAGELFF.

This clonotype was found a few times. This sequence joins TRBV12-3 or TRBV12-4 and TRBJ1-2, with D maybe TRBD1 (5 bases). Deletions cut 5 bases from V and 7 bases from J, with 8 bases between. This CDR3 contains 11 residues. This chain's CDR3 is CASSQGSGYTF. DNA for the CDR3: TGTGCCAGCAGTCAGGGTTCTGGCTACACCTTC.

The chain carries TRBV7-6 and TRBJ2-2, with TRBD2 matching 9 bases. The V gene's germline CDR1 is SGHVS and CDR2 FNYEAQ. This CDR3 is built from 16 residues. Germline trimming cut 3 bases from V and 0 bases from J; bases unmatched to any gene: 2. CDR3 sequence: CASSFSGSTNTGELFF. The CDR3 DNA is TGTGCCAGCAGCTTTAGCGGGAGTACGAACACCGGGGAGCTGTTTTTT. The full variable domain, its missing parts supplied by reference TRBV7-6 and TRBJ2-2, is GAGVSQSPRYKVTKRGQDVALRCDPISGHVSLYWYRQALGQGPEFLTYFNYEAQQDKSGLPNDRFSAERPEGSISTLTIQRTEQRDSAMYRCASSFSGSTNTGELFFGEGSRLTVL.

This clonotype was detected ten times or more. This chain links TRBV27 with TRBJ2-5; D remains ambiguous. The CDR3 is made up of 17 amino acids. Trimming shortened V by 0 bases and J by 2 bases, and 16 bases separated the two germline ends. The germline CDR1 and CDR2 sequences are MNHEY and SMNVEV (reference sequence). The chain's CDR3 is CASSLSSRILQQETQYF. In nucleotides, the CDR3 is TGTGCCAGCAGTTTATCGTCCCGGATCCTACAGCAAGAGACCCAGTACTTC.

This chain uses TRBV5-1 with TRBJ1-5; no clear D gene. CDR3 length: 13 amino acids. V was clipped by 2 bases and J by 3 bases, with 6 bases between them. The germline V gene has CDR1 SGHRS and CDR2 YFSETQ. The CDR3 spells CASSLQTNQPQHF. The CDR3 DNA reads TGCGCCAGCAGCTTACAGACCAATCAGCCCCAGCATTTT.

The gene calls are TRBV4-1 and TRBJ2-3; D may be TRBD1 (6 bases). Looked up from germline, CDR1 is MGHRA and CDR2 is YSYEKL. The CDR3 has 15 amino acids. V was clipped by 3 bases and J by 4 bases, with 14 bases between them. CDR3 coding DNA: TGCGCCAGCAGCCATCCTCTGGGGGCCGCAGATACGCAGTATTTT. Encoded protein: CASSHPLGAADTQYF.

The rearrangement uses TRBV2 and TRBJ2-1; TRBD2 agrees at 8 bases. Losses at the gene ends were 6 bases for V and 4 bases for J; bases not matched to a gene: 8. The germline CDR1 and CDR2 sequences are SNHLY and FYNNEI. CDR3 length: 15 amino acids. CDR3 loop: CASRQEAGAYNEQFF. The CDR3 region has the DNA TGTGCCAGCAGGCAGGAAGCGGGGGCTTACAATGAGCAGTTCTTC.

This clonotype was counted between two and nine times. This chain uses TRBV12-3 or TRBV12-4 with TRBJ2-7, with a tentative D call TRBD1 (6 bases). The CDR3 has 10 amino acids. V lost 7 bases, J lost 9 bases, and 10 bases lay in between. The CDR3 DNA follows: TGTGCCAGCAAGGGGGATGGGCAGTACTTC. Protein sequence: CASKGDGQYF.

DNA of the CDR3: TGTGCCAGCAGCGCCCCGGGACTAGCGGGAGGGCCTGGGAGAGATACGCAGTATTTT. Translating gives CASSAPGLAGGPGRDTQYF. The gene calls are TRBV3-1 and TRBJ2-3; 16 bases match TRBD2. Unmatched junction bases numbered 13, after V lost 5 bases and J lost 5 bases. CDR3 length: 19 amino acids. The germline V gene has CDR1 LGHDT and CDR2 YNNKEL (reference sequence).

This chain connects TRBV12-3 or TRBV12-4 to TRBJ1-6, with 7 nucleotides matching TRBD1. The CDR3 is 14 amino acids. V lost 3 bases to trimming and J lost 6 bases; unmatched junction nucleotides: 2. The CDR3 DNA is TGTGCCAGCAGTTTGACAGGGAGTAATTCACCCCTCCACTTT. Amino acid sequence: CASSLTGSNSPLHF.

This clonotype was detected only a few times. The V gene is TRBV12-3 or TRBV12-4, the J gene TRBJ2-5, with TRBD1 identical over 9 bases. This CDR3 contains 16 residues. After removal of 3 bases from V and 1 base from J, the junction contained 6 bases not matched to a gene. CDR3 residues: CASSLGTGWGQETQYF. CDR3 nucleotides: TGTGCCAGCAGTTTGGGGACAGGGTGGGGCCAAGAGACCCAGTACTTC.

The chain has TRBV6-2 or TRBV6-3 and TRBJ1-1; D uncertain. Germline lookup yields CDR1 MNHEY and CDR2 SVGEGT. Trimming cost V 2 bases and J 5 bases, with 12 bases left between them. The CDR3 extends over 14 amino acids. CDR3 amino acids: CASSYRREYTEAFF. The CDR3, as DNA: TGTGCCAGCAGTTACCGGAGGGAGTATACTGAAGCTTTCTTT.

The V gene is TRBV12-3 or TRBV12-4, the J gene TRBJ2-5, with D perhaps TRBD1 or TRBD2 (5 bases each). The CDR3 consists of 15 residues. V was pared by 6 bases and J by 5 bases, with 19 bases between. The CDR3 bases are TGTGCCAGCAGCAAACTTACGGGGCATGAGGAGACCCAGTACTTC. Translation gives CASSKLTGHEETQYF.

The V call is TRBV7-9, the J call TRBJ1-1; no definite D call. CDR1 is SEHNR, CDR2 FQNEAQ, per germline (reference sequence). This CDR3 spans 12 amino acids. V lost 2 bases, J lost 7 bases, and 8 bases lay in between. The CDR3 sequence: CASSLTVVEAFF. DNA for the CDR3: TGTGCCAGCAGCTTAACAGTGGTTGAAGCTTTCTTT. The full variable domain, in which reference TRBV7-9 and TRBJ1-1 provide the parts outside the CDR3, is DTGVSQNPRHKITKRGQNVTFRCDPISEHNRLYWYRQTLGQGPEFLTYFQNEAQLEKSRLLSDRFSAERPKGSFSTLEIQRTEQGDSAMYLCASSLTVVEAFFGQGTRLTVV.

This clonotype was recorded at least ten times. The chain has TRBV12-3 or TRBV12-4 and TRBJ2-4, with 8 bases that match TRBD2. The CDR3 runs to 14 residues. The junction had 4 bases not matched to a gene; V was cut back by 6 bases and J by 3 bases. CDR3 loop: CASSPGLDKNIQYF. For the CDR3, the DNA is TGTGCCAGCAGCCCGGGACTAGACAAAAACATTCAGTACTTC.

This clonotype was observed a handful of times. The chain combines TRBV27 with TRBJ2-7, with D perhaps matching TRBD1 (5 bases). The CDR3 has 14 amino acids. The ends were cut back, 6 bases at V and 5 bases at J, with 17 bases in the middle. Looked up from germline, CDR1 is MNHEY and CDR2 is SMNVEV (reference sequence). DNA of the CDR3: TGTGCCAGCAGCCTTCCTCCCCAGGGTGACGAGCAGTACTTC. It codes for CASSLPPQGDEQYF.

This clonotype was seen only a few times. The gene calls are TRBV7-2 and TRBJ2-2; D gene ambiguous. The V end lost 5 bases, the J end lost 6 bases, and 10 bases lay between the germline ends. This CDR3 is 13 amino acids long. The V gene's germline CDR1 is SGHTA and CDR2 FQGNSA. The CDR3 protein is CASSAQNPGELFF. The CDR3 nucleotides are TGTGCCAGCAGCGCCCAAAACCCCGGGGAGCTGTTTTTT.

The J gene is TRBJ2-1, the V gene TRBV9; maybe TRBD2 (6 bases). Germline-derived CDR1 and CDR2 are SGDLS and YYNGEE. This CDR3 spans 14 amino acids. V was pared by 4 bases and J by 7 bases, with 15 bases between. In DNA form, the CDR3 reads TGTGCCAGCAGCCCTTGGACTATATCTAATGAGCAGTTCTTC. Protein sequence: CASSPWTISNEQFF.

This chain uses TRBV15 with TRBJ2-7; 7 bases align to TRBD1. Germline V gene lookup returns CDR1 LNHNV and CDR2 YYDKDF (reference sequence). The CDR3 loop spans 15 amino acids. V lost 1 base and J lost 3; bases outside the gene matches: 6. The CDR3: CATSRARDSGYEQYF. The CDR3 nucleotides are TGTGCCACCAGCAGAGCGAGGGACAGCGGCTACGAGCAGTACTTC.

This clonotype was counted a few times. The chain links TRBV6-4 to TRBJ1-2; 11 bases match TRBD1. The V gene end was trimmed by 2 bases and the J gene end by 8 bases; junction bases not matched to a gene: 13. The V gene's germline CDR1 is MRHNA and CDR2 SNTAGT. This CDR3 is 17 amino acids long. CDR3 in amino acids: CASSDRTPRTGGIGYTF. CDR3 sequence (DNA): TGTGCCAGCAGTGACCGAACTCCCCGGACAGGGGGCATCGGCTACACCTTC.

This clonotype was detected a few times. The chain has TRBV3-1 and TRBJ2-1; 8 positions match TRBD1. The V gene end was trimmed by 0 bases and the J gene end by 6 bases; junction bases not matched to a gene: 7. In germline, CDR1 is LGHDT, CDR2 YNNKEL (reference sequence). The length of the CDR3 is 16 residues. CDR3 amino acids: CASSQDLAGTGNEQFF. In nucleotides, the CDR3 is TGTGCCAGCAGCCAAGATTTGGCGGGGACAGGCAATGAGCAGTTCTTC.

In this sample, this clonotype turned up a few times. This sequence joins TRBV29-1 and TRBJ2-1; 9 nucleotides agree with TRBD1. The CDR3 length is 14 residues. The germline V gene has CDR1 SQVTM and CDR2 ANQGSEA. Germline trimming cut 3 bases from V and 9 bases from J; bases unmatched to any gene: 9. This CDR3 is CSVEGGQGGFEQFF. The CDR3 bases are TGCAGCGTTGAGGGGGGACAGGGAGGCTTTGAGCAGTTCTTC.

The chain combines TRBV19 with TRBJ2-2; no clear D. Per germline, CDR1 LNHDA and CDR2 SQIVND (reference sequence). The CDR3 contains 14 residues. Trimming stripped 3 bases from V and 0 bases from J, with 5 bases between. The CDR3 region has the DNA TGTGCCAGTAGTATCCTAGCGAACACCGGGGAGCTGTTTTTT. Its protein product is CASSILANTGELFF. Drawing the rest from reference TRBV19 and TRBJ2-2, the complete variable domain is DGGITQSPKYLFRKEGQNVTLSCEQNLNHDAMYWYRQDPGQGLRLIYYSQIVNDFQKGDIAEGYSVSREKKESFPLTVTSAQKNPTAFYLCASSILANTGELFFGEGSRLTVL.

This clonotype came up a few times. V gene TRBV4-2 combines with J gene TRBJ1-1; D is undetermined. V lost 8 bases to trimming and J lost 9 bases, with 19 bases between them. The CDR3 has 13 amino acids. Germline CDR1 and CDR2: LGHNA and YNFKEQ. CDR3 DNA sequence: TGTGCCAGCTTATGGACCGCCGGGGAAAAAGCTTTCTTT. Amino acid sequence: CASLWTAGEKAFF.

This clonotype was detected a few times. The chain links TRBV6-1 to TRBJ1-2; no clear D gene. The CDR3 is made up of 14 amino acids. CDR1 is MNHNS and CDR2 is SASEGT in the germline V gene. Trimming pared 5 bases from V and 8 bases from J, leaving 18 bases between. The CDR3 here is CASSLRLSARGYTF. CDR3 bases: TGTGCCAGCAGTCTCCGTCTGTCGGCGAGAGGCTACACCTTC.

In this sample, this clonotype turned up a few times. The CDR3 DNA is TGCGCCAGCAGTGAGTCGCCCACTATCTACGAGCAGTACTTC. Translating it yields CASSESPTIYEQYF. The V and J genes are TRBV10-2 and TRBJ2-7; D unresolved. This CDR3 region has 14 residues. Trimming took off 0 bases at V and 3 bases at J, with 9 bases between the two ends. The germline CDR1 and CDR2 sequences are WSHSY and SAAADI.